The rows below give T cell receptor beta chains drawn from one sample of a study of T cells after posttransplantation cyclophosphamide. Using immunoSEQ multiplex PCR, the repertoire was profiled, and TCRdb retains in-frame clones only, with some absent. The table includes more than 20,000 clones, roughly 86% detected once. The sequencing input was PBMCs. These receptors all stem from a woman in her sixties with a blood cancer, CMV-positive, and with a related stem cell donor. Both conserved end residues are part of each CDR3. D genes are given only for firm matches. Clone size, where shown, is once, few, many, or a class for clones that have expanded.

J,D,V,size,DNA,CDR3
TRBJ2-4,TRBD2,TRBV19,-,TGTGCCAGTAGTAGGGGACTAGCGGGAGTAGGGAACATTCAGTACTTC,CASSRGLAGVGNIQYF
TRBJ2-1,-,TRBV7-9,once,TGTGCCAGCAGCCTTACCAGACTACCAAGCTCCTACAATGAGCAGTTCTTC,CASSLTRLPSSYNEQFF
TRBJ2-1,-,TRBV10-1,few,TGCGCCAGCAGTTCCCAGTACAATGAGCAGTTCTTC,CASSSQYNEQFF
TRBJ1-2,-,TRBV19,-,TGTGCCACCGTCGGCATAGGGGTGAACTATGGCTACACCTTC,CATVGIGVNYGYTF
TRBJ2-1,-,TRBV2,-,TGTGCCAGTAGTTGGGGAGATGAGCAGTTCTTC,CASSWGDEQFF
TRBJ2-2,TRBD2,TRBV7-8,-,TGTGCCAGCAGCTTACTAAGCGGGGCGAACACCGGGGAGCTGTTTTTT,CASSLLSGANTGELFF
TRBJ1-1,-,TRBV5-1,-,TGCGCCAGCAGCTTAGGTAGCGTAAACACTGAAGCTTTCTTT,CASSLGSVNTEAFF
TRBJ2-7,-,TRBV6-5,-,TGTGCCAGCAGTTACGAGTGGAGCGCCGAGCAGTACTTC,CASSYEWSAEQYF
TRBJ2-3,TRBD1,TRBV19,-,TGTGCCAGTAGTAGCAGGGGGCCTATAGATACGCAGTATTTT,CASSSRGPIDTQYF
TRBJ2-7,-,TRBV7-7,-,TGTGCTAGCAGCCCGAAGTTAGGCGGGGCATACGAGCAGTACTTC,CASSPKLGGAYEQYF
TRBJ2-7,TRBD2,TRBV5-1,-,TGCGCCAGCAGCCCAGAGACTAGCGGGAGGCTCGCCGAGCAGTACTTC,CASSPETSGRLAEQYF
TRBJ2-1,-,TRBV27,-,TGTGCCAGCAGTGTTCGTAATGAGCAGTTCTTC,CASSVRNEQFF
TRBJ2-7,TRBD1,TRBV4-2,few,TGTGCCAGCAGCCCCCCAAGGGGTCAGGGGGCGAGCGAGCAGTACTTC,CASSPPRGQGASEQYF
TRBJ1-4,-,TRBV6-1,-,TGTGCCAGCAGGCGCAGGGAAAATGAAAAACTGTTTTTT,CASRRRENEKLFF
TRBJ2-1,-,TRBV6-5,-,TGTGCCAGCAGCCCAGTCGACTCCAATGAGCAGTTCTTC,CASSPVDSNEQFF
TRBJ2-7,-,TRBV28,once,TGTGCCAGCAGTTTACCCTTGGGCGGGAACGAGCAGTACTTC,CASSLPLGGNEQYF
TRBJ2-7,-,TRBV7-9,-,TGTGCCAGCAGCTTCTGGCAGGGAGGCTCCTACGAGCAGTACTTC,CASSFWQGGSYEQYF
TRBJ2-7,-,TRBV27,-,TGTGCCAGCAGTTATCGGGAAGGCTACGGGCAGTACTTC,CASSYREGYGQYF
TRBJ2-3,-,TRBV7-9,-,TGTGCCAGCACGCGACAGGCCACAGATACGCAGTATTTT,CASTRQATDTQYF
TRBJ2-7,-,TRBV5-6,once,TGTGCCAGCAGCTTAGGTGGGAGTTCCTGGGAGCAGTACTTC,CASSLGGSSWEQYF
TRBJ2-7,TRBD1,TRBV7-9,-,TGTGCCAGCAGGGCAACAGGGGGTTCCCACGAGCAGTACTTC,CASRATGGSHEQYF
TRBJ1-4,-,TRBV7-9,medium-sized,TGTGCCAGCAGCTTATTCCCAGGGTGGCGGACTAATGAAAAACTGTTTTTT,CASSLFPGWRTNEKLFF
TRBJ2-2,-,TRBV25-1,-,TGTGCCAGCAGTGGGGCAGGGCACACCGGGGAGCTGTTTTTT,CASSGAGHTGELFF
TRBJ1-5,-,TRBV18,-,TGTGCCAGCTCACCCCAGGTTGATAGCAATCAGCCCCAGCATTTT,CASSPQVDSNQPQHF
TRBJ2-1,-,TRBV9,-,TGTGCCAGCAGCGGCGGGGACTCCTTCCATGAGCAGTTCTTC,CASSGGDSFHEQFF
TRBJ1-2,-,TRBV12-2,-,TGTGCAAGTCGCTTCAGGACAGGGGGCACGAACTATGGCTACACCTTC,CASRFRTGGTNYGYTF
TRBJ2-7,-,TRBV18,-,TGTGCCAGCTCACTTGACAGGTACAACGAGCAGTACTTC,CASSLDRYNEQYF
TRBJ1-5,-,TRBV19,-,TGTGCCAGTAGTATAGGAAGGGCCAGGGTTGGGCAGCCCCAGCATTTT,CASSIGRARVGQPQHF
TRBJ2-5,TRBD1,TRBV6-5,-,TGTGCCAGCAGACAGGGGGGAGGACCAGAGACCCAGTACTTC,CASRQGGGPETQYF
TRBJ1-2,-,TRBV5-4,-,TGTGCCAGCAGCTTGGGACAGGATTATGGCTACACCTTC,CASSLGQDYGYTF
TRBJ1-2,TRBD1,TRBV5-6,-,TGTGCCAGCAGCTTTAGGCGACAGGGATCTGGCTACACCTTC,CASSFRRQGSGYTF
TRBJ2-3,-,TRBV29-1,once,TGCAGCGTTGAGTATTTGGTCTCCCGAGGAGATACGCAGTATTTT,CSVEYLVSRGDTQYF
TRBJ2-1,TRBD2,TRBV12-5,-,TGTGCTAGTGGTAAATCGGGCCTAGCGGGAGCCTACAATGAGCAGTTCTTC,CASGKSGLAGAYNEQFF
TRBJ2-3,TRBD2,TRBV6-1,-,TGTGCCAGCAGTGCGAGCGGGAGGCGGGCAGATACGCAGTATTTT,CASSASGRRADTQYF
TRBJ1-1,-,TRBV7-9,-,TGTGCCAGCAGCTCCACAGGGAAAACGAACACTGAAGCTTTCTTT,CASSSTGKTNTEAFF
TRBJ1-2,-,TRBV29-1,-,TGCAGCGTTGAAGCCGGCAGGAACTATGGCTACACCTTC,CSVEAGRNYGYTF
TRBJ2-7,TRBD1,TRBV5-1,-,TGCGCCAGCAGTCAGACAGGGGGCGAGCAGTACTTC,CASSQTGGEQYF
TRBJ1-1,TRBD1,TRBV19,few,TGTGCCAGTAGTAGAAGACAGGGGGGTAACACTGAAGCTTTCTTT,CASSRRQGGNTEAFF
TRBJ1-1,TRBD1,TRBV5-1,-,TGCGCCAGCACCGGGGGGACAGGGGGAACTGAAGCTTTCTTT,CASTGGTGGTEAFF
TRBJ2-5,TRBD1,TRBV18,-,TGTGCCAGCTCACACAGGGGGGAGACCCAGTACTTC,CASSHRGETQYF
TRBJ2-1,-,TRBV7-9,-,TGTGCCAGCAGCTCAATGTGGGTGGGGAGCTCCTACAATGAGCAGTTCTTC,CASSSMWVGSSYNEQFF
TRBJ1-1,TRBD1,TRBV7-2,once,TGTGCCAGCAGCTGGCAACAGGGGGCGCGAACTGAAGCTTTCTTT,CASSWQQGARTEAFF
TRBJ2-7,TRBD2,TRBV2,-,TGTGCCAGCAGTGAACGCGGGAGGGCCTACGAGCAGTACTTC,CASSERGRAYEQYF
TRBJ1-5,-,TRBV11-2,-,TGTGCCAGCAGCTTAGACGGGGTACGTTCTCAGCCCCAGCATTTT,CASSLDGVRSQPQHF
TRBJ2-1,TRBD2,TRBV4-2,-,TGTGCCAGCGGACAAATGACCGGGACTAGCGGTTACAATGAGCAGTTCTTC,CASGQMTGTSGYNEQFF
TRBJ2-7,TRBD2,TRBV19,-,TGTGCCAGTAGTATTGTGGGAGGGCCTTCCTACGAGCAGTACTTC,CASSIVGGPSYEQYF
TRBJ2-7,TRBD2,TRBV4-2,-,TGTGCCAGCAGCTTTATACTAGCGGCCGGAACCTACGAGCAGTACTTC,CASSFILAAGTYEQYF